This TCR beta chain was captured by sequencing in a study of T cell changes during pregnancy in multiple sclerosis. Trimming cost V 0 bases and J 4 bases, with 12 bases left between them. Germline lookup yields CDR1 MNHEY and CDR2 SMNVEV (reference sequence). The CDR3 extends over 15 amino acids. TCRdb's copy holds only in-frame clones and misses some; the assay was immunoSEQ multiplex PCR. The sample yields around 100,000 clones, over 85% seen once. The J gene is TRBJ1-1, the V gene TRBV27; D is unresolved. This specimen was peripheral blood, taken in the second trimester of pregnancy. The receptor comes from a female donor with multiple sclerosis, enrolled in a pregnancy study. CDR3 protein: CASSLSFVRGTEAFF. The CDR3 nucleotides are TGTGCCAGCAGTTTATCCTTTGTTAGAGGCACTGAAGCTTTCTTT.